These 6 T cell receptor beta chains originate from one sample sequenced in a study of T cell responses to AZD1222 COVID-19 vaccine. Only in-frame clones appear in the TCRdb table, and some are missing; sequencing was by immunoSEQ multiplex PCR. The data show under 150,000 clones, about 91% seen once. The material was peripheral blood, obtained 28 days after the second AZD1222 dose. These receptors originate from an adult who received the AZD1222 COVID-19 vaccine.

The rearrangement joins TRBV5-1 to TRBJ1-2; possibly TRBD1 for D (6 bases). Germline assignment: CDR1 SGHRS and CDR2 YFSETQ. The CDR3 has 14 residues. The germline V and J ends were trimmed by 0 bases and 0 bases, with 6 bases remaining between them. The CDR3 nucleotides read TGCGCCAGCAGCTTGGAGGGGGCTAACTATGGCTACACCTTC. Its translation is CASSLEGANYGYTF.

V is TRBV28 and J is TRBJ1-2; D uncertain. The germline V gene encodes CDR1 MDHEN and CDR2 SYDVKM. The length of the CDR3 is 13 residues. With 3 bases removed from V and 4 bases from J, the gap between germline ends came to 9 bases. The CDR3 is CASSFGVPYGYTF. DNA for the CDR3: TGTGCCAGCAGTTTCGGGGTTCCCTATGGCTACACCTTC.

This rearrangement joins TRBV5-1 to TRBJ1-1, with D perhaps TRBD1 (5 bases). Germline loops: CDR1 SGHRS, CDR2 YFSETQ. The V end was cut by 4 bases, the J end by 1 base, with 11 bases between. The CDR3 totals 14 residues. CDR3 region: CASSRWDENTEAFF. The CDR3 region has the DNA TGCGCCAGCAGCCGCTGGGACGAGAACACTGAAGCTTTCTTT.

The chain uses TRBV7-2 and TRBJ1-2; D unresolved. Germline V CDR1 and CDR2: SGHTA, FQGNSA. V dropped 4 bases and J dropped 3 bases, with 3 bases sitting between them. CDR3 size: 11 residues. For the CDR3, the DNA is TGTGCCAGCAGCTCCTACTATGGCTACACCTTC. As protein: CASSSYYGYTF.

V is TRBV6-5 and J is TRBJ2-7; 9 nucleotides agree with TRBD1. There are 14 residues in the CDR3. The V and J ends lost 4 bases and 3 bases, in that order; junction bases with no gene match: 4. Germline V gene lookup returns CDR1 MNHEY and CDR2 SVGAGI. In nucleotides, the CDR3 is TGTGCCAGCAGTTCGGACAGGGGTCTCTACGAGCAGTACTTC. Protein product: CASSSDRGLYEQYF.

J is TRBJ2-5 and V is TRBV20-1; tentatively, D is TRBD2 (6 bases). Trimming left V 3 bases short and J 1 base short, with 9 bases between. CDR1 is DFQATT, CDR2 SNEGSKA, per germline (reference sequence). CDR3 length: 13 amino acids. CDR3 DNA sequence: TGCAGTGCTAGTCCCGGGAGCCAAGAGACCCAGTACTTC. As protein: CSASPGSQETQYF.